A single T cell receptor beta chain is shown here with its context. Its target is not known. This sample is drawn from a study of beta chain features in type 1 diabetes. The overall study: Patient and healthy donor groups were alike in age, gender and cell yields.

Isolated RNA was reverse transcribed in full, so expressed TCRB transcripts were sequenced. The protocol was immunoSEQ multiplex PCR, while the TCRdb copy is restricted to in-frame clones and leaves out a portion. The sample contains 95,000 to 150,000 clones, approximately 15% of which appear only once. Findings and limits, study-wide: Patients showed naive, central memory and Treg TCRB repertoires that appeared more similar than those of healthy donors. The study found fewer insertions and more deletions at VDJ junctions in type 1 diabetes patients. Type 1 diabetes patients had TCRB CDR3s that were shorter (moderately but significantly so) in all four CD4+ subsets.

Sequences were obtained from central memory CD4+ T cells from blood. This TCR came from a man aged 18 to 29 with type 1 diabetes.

Here the CDR3 reads CSVEGGVGGLYAEQYF. The CDR3 nucleotides read TGCAGCGTTGAAGGAGGGGTAGGCGGCCTATACGCCGAGCAGTACTTC. The chain uses TRBV29-1 and TRBJ2-7, with D possibly called TRBD1 or TRBD2 (5 bases each). Trimming left V 1 base short and J 6 bases short, with 22 bases between. CDR1 and CDR2 (germline): SQVTM, ANQGSEA. The CDR3 length is 16 residues.